The T cell receptor beta chain under discussion was sequenced for a study of STAT3 mutations in large granular lymphocyte leukemia (dated by TCRdb to the late 2010s). Regarding the complete study: Roughly half of the T-LGLL patients who were sequenced longitudinally carried canonical activating STAT3 mutations. To reconstruct clonal hierarchy and dynamics, serial deep sequencing of TCRbeta CDR3 and STAT3 was performed in patients with T-cell large granular lymphocyte leukemia. Each patient was sequenced at an average of approximately 4 time points, ranging from 2 to 8 samplings. From an initial cohort of a few hundred LGL patients, roughly 17 representative T-LGLL cases were selected for longitudinal TCRbeta and STAT3 sequencing. As controls within the study, two patients with natural killer LGL leukemia were also sequenced longitudinally. Over half of the T-LGLL patients were given one or more immunosuppressive therapy regimens, and roughly 40% of those treated had a hematologic response. The research as a whole found: TCR clonotype switching after therapy was seen in about 30% of the 18 patients, with all newly emerging clones being STAT3 wild type. In several patients, dominant TCR clone burden exceeded STAT3 mutant burden, suggesting STAT3 mutation arose secondarily within a pre-expanded clone. Since codominant clonotypes persisted in some patients, a small but highly pathogenic clone may have gone undetected. Linking therapy response to changes in TCR clonal burden was complicated by variable intervals between samplings and by differing treatment regimens. Every T-LGLL patient showed at least one immunodominant TCRbeta clonotype, and about half showed multiple immunodominant subclonotypes. Because no samples were available when a clone first appeared, clonal expansion was inferred from samplings taken at other points.

DNA was extracted from blood mononuclear cells, and the same DNA was used for both TCR and STAT3 sequencing. An Illumina MiSeq was used to sequence the TCRbeta libraries, yielding an average of approximately 40,000 productive templates per sample. The immunoSEQ assay, which uses multiplex PCR amplification, was used to generate TCRbeta CDR3 libraries. Processing in the source paper ran as follows. Repertoire diversity was computed as previously defined, with values near 0 indicating extremely monoclonal samples. This is the immuneACCESS table as TCRdb keeps it, with only in-frame sequences that have V and J called. A part of the clones is gone; compared with another copy, unresolved V genes explain less than half, and the rest is unexplained. That table is the source of V, J and clone size, and D and trimming were worked out from the DNA. The table for this sample lists about 20,000 clones; around 92% of them were counted only once. The top ten clones comprise just under 45% of the sample.

Inclusive of the bounding cysteine and phenylalanine, the CDR3 is 12 residues long. Of the read, only the CDR3 DNA is kept; its 36 bases are in frame from base 1. The V end loses 11 bases and the J end loses 5 bases, and a stretch of 16 bases separates them. Based on the germline V gene (reference sequence), the CDR1 and CDR2 sequences are MNHEY and SMNVEV. About this clone: Its recognized antigen is unknown. Qualities for individual bases were not recorded, and no much larger clone is one base off.

The sequenced material came from peripheral blood mononuclear cells. The chain links TRBV27 with TRBJ2-7, with the D gene call left open. The TCR sequence derives from a man aged 55 to 70 with T-cell large granular lymphocyte leukemia. Some clones in this sample may be carry-over from other donors' samples. The age is the age at diagnosis. The DNA sequence reads TGTGCCTCCCGGGCAGGTGGGAACGAGCAGTACTTC. Its amino acids are CASRAGGNEQYF.